Each of the 32 T cell receptor beta chains below was sequenced from the same sample in a study of early T cells in non-severe SARS-CoV-2 infection. TCRdb passed the 5' RACE reads through MiXCR, listing each CDR3 protein once. The sample records 27,000 or so distinct CDR3 sequences, about 3% being singletons. Source material: whole blood. These receptors were collected from an adult who was a healthcare worker with PCR-confirmed SARS-CoV-2 infection or an uninfected control (not recorded which).

This clonotype was seen repeatedly, ten times or more. The chain has TRBV5-1 and TRBJ1-2, with a weak D call TRBD1 (6 bases). CDR1 SGHRS and CDR2 YFSETQ come from the germline V gene. V was cut by 5 bases and J by 0 bases, with 14 bases left in between. The CDR3 is made up of 15 amino acids. CDR3 sequence (DNA): TGCGCCAGCAGTCCGGACAGTGTAGCTAACTATGGCTACACCTTC. This codes for CASSPDSVANYGYTF.

This clonotype was recorded at least ten times. The J gene is TRBJ2-1, the V gene TRBV6-2 or TRBV6-3; the D is unclear. Germline lookup yields CDR1 MNHEY and CDR2 SVGEGT. The CDR3 is 15 amino acids. V was shortened by 3 bases and J by 9 bases, with 18 bases between the two germline ends. DNA for the CDR3: TGTGCCAGCAGTTATTATACCCCCCTCCGGAGTGAGCAGTTCTTC. Amino acid sequence: CASSYYTPLRSEQFF.

This clonotype was picked up many times. The genes are TRBV5-1 and TRBJ2-3; D may be TRBD1 (7 bases). V dropped 0 bases and J dropped 2 bases, with 25 bases sitting between them. Germline assignment: CDR1 SGHRS and CDR2 YFSETQ. The CDR3 spans 20 residues. The CDR3 reads CASSLAPLGSGGPSTDTQYF. The CDR3 coding sequence is TGCGCCAGCAGCTTGGCGCCCCTAGGGTCAGGGGGGCCCTCCACAGATACGCAGTATTTT. The full variable domain, with the rest looked up from reference TRBV5-1 and TRBJ2-3, is KAGVTQTPRYLIKTRGQQVTLSCSPISGHRSVSWYQQTPGQGLQFLFEYFSETQRNKGNFPGRFSGRQFSNSRSEMNVSTLELGDSALYLCASSLAPLGSGGPSTDTQYFGPGTRLTVL.

Ten or more counts support this clonotype. The CDR3, as DNA: TGTGCCAGCAGCAAGGACACCAACTATGGCTACACCTTC. This sequence encodes CASSKDTNYGYTF. The rearrangement links TRBV7-9 to TRBJ1-2, with D perhaps matching TRBD1 (5 bases). The CDR3 sequence is 13 residues long. Germline CDR1 and CDR2: SEHNR and FQNEAQ (reference sequence). V lost 5 bases and J lost 2, with 9 bases in between.

This clonotype was detected many times. This chain connects TRBV6-1 to TRBJ1-6, with D tentatively TRBD1 (6 bases). The CDR3 runs to 15 residues. V lost 2 bases and J 10 bases, leaving 15 bases between the germline ends. CDR1 MNHNS and CDR2 SASEGT come from the germline V gene. CDR3 region: CASSETRGRGSPLHF. Here the CDR3 DNA reads TGTGCCAGCAGTGAAACCCGGGGGCGGGGGTCACCCCTCCACTTT.

The chain has TRBV7-2 and TRBJ2-2; D gene ambiguous. The germline V and J ends were trimmed by 1 base and 6 bases, with 6 bases remaining between them. The CDR3 has 13 amino acids. Germline V gene sequence: CDR1 SGHTA, CDR2 FQGNSA. The CDR3 nucleotides are TGTGCCAGCAGCTTAGTAACCGCCGGGGAGCTGTTTTTT. It codes for CASSLVTAGELFF. The entire variable domain, with the rest obtained from reference TRBV7-2 and TRBJ2-2, is as follows: GAGVSQSPSNKVTEKGKDVELRCDPISGHTALYWYRQSLGQGLEFLIYFQGNSAPDKSGLPSDRFSAERTGGSVSTLTIQRTQQEDSAVYLCASSLVTAGELFFGEGSRLTVL.

This clonotype was picked up many times. The genes are TRBV15 and TRBJ1-2; 11 nucleotides agree with TRBD1. The trim removed 5 bases at V and 8 bases at J, leaving 4 bases unmatched. The germline V gene encodes CDR1 LNHNV and CDR2 YYDKDF (reference sequence). CDR3 length equals 13 residues. DNA of the CDR3: TGTGCCACCAGCCCACGGACAGGGGGCGGCTACACCTTC. Translating it yields CATSPRTGGGYTF. The complete variable domain, with remaining parts taken from reference TRBV15 and TRBJ1-2, reads DAMVIQNPRYQVTQFGKPVTLSCSQTLNHNVMYWYQQKSSQAPKLLFHYYDKDFNNEADTPDNFQSRRPNTSFCFLDIRSPGLGDTAMYLCATSPRTGGGYTFGSGTRLTVV.

Judged by abundance, this clonotype is medium-sized (0.01 to 0.1%). This rearrangement joins TRBV10-1 to TRBJ1-5; possible D gene TRBD1, 5 bases. The CDR3 extends over 16 amino acids. V lost 6 bases, J lost 0 bases, and 15 bases lay in between. Germline CDR1 and CDR2: WNHNN and SYGVQD (reference sequence). CDR3 sequence reads: CASRGTEKDSNQPQHF. The CDR3 DNA sequence: TGCGCCAGCAGGGGGACCGAGAAAGATAGCAATCAGCCCCAGCATTTT.

This clonotype occurred a few times. V is TRBV20-1 and J is TRBJ2-1; 14 bases are shared with TRBD2. Germline CDR1 reads DFQATT; CDR2 reads SNEGSKA (reference sequence). V dropped 3 bases and J dropped 9; count of bases not matched to a gene: 10. There are 16 residues in the CDR3. Here the CDR3 reads CSARGLAGATRGEQFF. The CDR3 DNA is TGCAGTGCTAGGGGACTAGCGGGGGCTACGAGGGGTGAGCAGTTCTTC.

The chain uses TRBV25-1 and TRBJ1-3, with a possible D match to TRBD1 (6 bases). The V and J ends lost 4 bases and 3 bases respectively, with 10 bases between them. Germline V gives CDR1 MGHDK, CDR2 SYGVNS. The CDR3 consists of 14 residues. The CDR3 bases are TGTGCCAGCAGTGCGGGGGCCAGTGGAAACACCATATATTTT. Translated: CASSAGASGNTIYF.

This clonotype was detected ten times or more. The rearrangement uses TRBV5-6 and TRBJ1-1, with TRBD1 as a possible D gene (5 bases). This CDR3 has 13 amino acids. V lost 4 bases, J lost 7 bases, and 14 bases lay in between. Germline CDR1 reads SGHDT; CDR2 reads YYEEEE. The CDR3 here is CASSGDRSGEAFF. The CDR3 coding sequence is TGTGCCAGCAGCGGGGACCGATCCGGTGAAGCTTTCTTT.

This clonotype was seen many times. The V and J genes are TRBV5-1 and TRBJ1-5; D is ambiguous. The germline V gene has CDR1 SGHRS and CDR2 YFSETQ. V lost 3 bases, J lost 1 base, and 5 bases lay in between. The CDR3 totals 13 residues. CDR3 sequence reads: CASSSDSNQPQHF. DNA of the CDR3: TGCGCCAGCAGCTCTGACAGCAATCAGCCCCAGCATTTT.

In this sample, this clonotype turned up many times. The rearrangement uses TRBV7-9 and TRBJ2-7, with 8 bases that match TRBD1. The germline V gene has CDR1 SEHNR and CDR2 FQNEAQ (reference sequence). The CDR3 is 13 residues long. V trimming: 6 bases; J trimming: 6 bases; junction bases outside the gene matches: 7. CDR3 sequence: CASSPTGGGEQYV. DNA for the CDR3: TGTGCCAGCAGTCCTACAGGGGGTGGCGAGCAGTACGTC.

This clonotype was recorded at least ten times. V gene TRBV24-1 combines with J gene TRBJ1-1; 9 bases are a match to TRBD1. With 3 bases clipped from V and 7 bases from J, the junction kept 5 bases outside the gene matches. This CDR3 is built from 14 residues. Germline CDR1 is KGHDR and CDR2 is SFDVKD. The CDR3 loop reads CATSDPGTGFEAFF. The CDR3 nucleotides are TGTGCCACCAGTGATCCCGGGACAGGGTTTGAAGCTTTCTTT.

This clonotype was counted at least ten times. This chain joins TRBV7-2 and TRBJ1-1; weak D call: TRBD1 (5 bases). Trimming stripped 5 bases from V and 0 bases from J, with 10 bases between. The CDR3 runs 14 residues. Germline lookup yields CDR1 SGHTA and CDR2 FQGNSA. Written as DNA, the CDR3 is TGTGCCAGCAGCGTCGGGGGAATGAACACTGAAGCTTTCTTT. Its protein product is CASSVGGMNTEAFF. Variable domain in full (rest from reference TRBV7-2 and TRBJ1-1): GAGVSQSPSNKVTEKGKDVELRCDPISGHTALYWYRQSLGQGLEFLIYFQGNSAPDKSGLPSDRFSAERTGGSVSTLTIQRTQQEDSAVYLCASSVGGMNTEAFFGQGTRLTVV.

The table lists this clonotype with many counts. V and J are TRBV2 and TRBJ1-1, with D uncertain. With 7 bases removed from V and 2 bases from J, the gap between germline ends came to 14 bases. Germline V lookup: CDR1 SNHLY, CDR2 FYNNEI. This CDR3 has 14 residues. Here the CDR3 DNA reads TGTGCCAGCAATGGTCAGAACCTCAACACTGAAGCTTTCTTT. Translating it yields CASNGQNLNTEAFF.

This clonotype was recorded many times. The chain recombines TRBV5-6 with TRBJ2-3; D is tentatively TRBD1 or TRBD2 (5 bases each). The CDR3 loop spans 16 amino acids. Trimming removed 9 bases from V and 0 bases from J, with 20 bases in between. Germline CDR1 SGHDT, CDR2 YYEEEE. In DNA form, the CDR3 reads TGTGCCACACGAGCCGTGGGACGGTCTAGCACAGATACGCAGTATTTT. Its translation: CATRAVGRSSTDTQYF.

This clonotype was found many times. CDR3 loop: CASSFSYAGGGRSNQPQHF. In nucleotides, the CDR3 is TGTGCCAGCAGCTTTAGTTACGCAGGGGGCGGGAGAAGCAATCAGCCCCAGCATTTT. The chain recombines TRBV7-9 with TRBJ1-5; the match to TRBD1 covers 8 bases. The CDR3 totals 19 residues. Germline values: CDR1 SEHNR, CDR2 FQNEAQ (reference sequence). After removal of 3 bases from V and 1 base from J, the junction contained 14 bases not matched to a gene.

In this sample, this clonotype turned up many times. This rearrangement joins TRBV2 to TRBJ1-5; 10 bases align to TRBD1. V trimming: 7 bases; J trimming: 3 bases; junction bases outside the gene matches: 9. The CDR3 contains 16 residues. Germline V lookup: CDR1 SNHLY, CDR2 FYNNEI. CDR3 nucleotide sequence: TGTGCCAGCACCGACCGGGACAGGGGACACAATCAGCCCCAGCATTTT. Translating it yields CASTDRDRGHNQPQHF.

This clonotype was seen repeatedly, ten times or more. This chain connects TRBV7-9 to TRBJ2-1, with TRBD1 as a possible D gene (6 bases). V was pared by 3 bases and J by 6 bases, with 12 bases between. Per the germline V gene, CDR1 is SEHNR and CDR2 is FQNEAQ (reference sequence). The CDR3 covers 14 residues. The chain's CDR3 is CASSLDGQINEQFF. The DNA of the CDR3 is TGTGCCAGCAGCTTGGACGGACAGATCAATGAGCAGTTCTTC. The whole variable domain, remainder taken from reference TRBV7-9 and TRBJ2-1, is DTGVSQNPRHKITKRGQNVTFRCDPISEHNRLYWYRQTLGQGPEFLTYFQNEAQLEKSRLLSDRFSAERPKGSFSTLEIQRTEQGDSAMYLCASSLDGQINEQFFGPGTRLTVL.

This clonotype appeared many times. The genes are TRBV19 and TRBJ2-2; 7 bases fit TRBD1. The CDR3 runs 14 residues. The germline CDR1 and CDR2 sequences are LNHDA and SQIVND (reference sequence). V was pared by 6 bases and J by 0 bases, with 1 base of the junction left unmatched. The CDR3, as DNA: TGTGCCAGTAGGACAGGGACGAACACCGGGGAGCTGTTTTTT. Residues: CASRTGTNTGELFF.

This clonotype was detected many times. The rearrangement links TRBV5-5 to TRBJ2-4, with TRBD1 matching 11 bases. The CDR3 is made up of 14 amino acids. Germline CDR1 is SGHKS and CDR2 is YYEKEE (reference sequence). The junction had 2 bases not matched to a gene; V was cut back by 3 bases and J by 6 bases. DNA of the CDR3: TGTGCCAGCAGCTGGGGACAGGGGGTAAACATTCAGTACTTC. Its translation: CASSWGQGVNIQYF.

This clonotype has a count of ten or more. The chain is built from TRBV20-1 and TRBJ1-5, with 9 bases that match TRBD1. V gave up 1 base and J gave up 4 bases; unmatched junction bases: 8. This CDR3 is built from 16 residues. Germline V gene lookup returns CDR1 DFQATT and CDR2 SNEGSKA (reference sequence). This chain's CDR3 is CSARGLQGAYNQPQHF. Written as DNA, the CDR3 is TGCAGTGCTAGAGGCCTACAGGGGGCGTATAATCAGCCCCAGCATTTT.

This clonotype has at least ten counts. The chain uses TRBV12-5 and TRBJ2-5; the D is unclear. CDR3 length: 13 amino acids. Germline loops: CDR1 LGHNT, CDR2 FRNRAP. The V end lost 5 bases, the J end lost 4 bases, and 11 bases lay between the germline ends. CDR3 sequence (DNA): TGTGCTAGTGGTCGATCTCCTGTAGAGACCCAGTACTTC. Its translation: CASGRSPVETQYF.

This clonotype was observed at least ten times. The V call is TRBV30, the J call TRBJ1-6; no reliable D call. The CDR3 loop spans 15 amino acids. From germline, CDR1 is GTSNPN and CDR2 SVGIG (reference sequence). Trimming removed 1 base from V and 7 bases from J, with 14 bases in between. The CDR3 reads CAWSEGVSGNSPLHF. For the CDR3, the DNA is TGTGCCTGGAGTGAAGGAGTCAGCGGCAATTCACCCCTCCACTTT.

This clonotype has ten or more counts. This rearrangement joins TRBV12-3 or TRBV12-4 to TRBJ2-5; D unresolved. Trimming removed 6 bases from V and 5 bases from J, with 10 bases in between. The CDR3 sequence is 12 residues long. CDR3 residues: CASSRWLETQYF. For the CDR3, the DNA is TGTGCCAGCAGCCGCTGGTTGGAGACCCAGTACTTC.

This clonotype was picked up many times. The chain combines TRBV14 with TRBJ2-3; perhaps TRBD2 as D (6 bases). This CDR3 is 16 amino acids long. Germline CDR1 and CDR2: SGHDN and FVKESK. V was pared by 0 bases and J by 0 bases, with 10 bases between. Written as DNA, the CDR3 is TGTGCCAGCAGCCAAGAGGGGCGGGGTAGCACAGATACGCAGTATTTT. Its translation is CASSQEGRGSTDTQYF.

This clonotype was counted ten times or more. The genes are TRBV24-1 and TRBJ2-1, with TRBD2 matching over 7 bases. The CDR3 contains 13 residues. CDR1 is KGHDR, CDR2 SFDVKD, per germline. The V and J ends lost 6 bases and 10 bases, in that order; junction bases with no gene match: 8. The CDR3 DNA reads as TGTGCCACCAGTAGGACGGGGGGAGGAGAGCAGTTCTTC. Residues: CATSRTGGGEQFF.

This clonotype occurred many times. This chain joins TRBV5-4 and TRBJ1-3; D call uncertain. This CDR3 is built from 16 residues. Germline V gene sequence: CDR1 SGHNT, CDR2 YYREEE (reference sequence). Trimming shortened V by 1 base and J by 2 bases, and 13 bases separated the two germline ends. The CDR3 here is CASSLMGSPTGNTIYF. As DNA, the CDR3 is TGTGCCAGCAGCTTGATGGGGTCCCCCACTGGAAACACCATATATTTT.

The chain is built from TRBV5-1 and TRBJ2-3; weak D call: TRBD2 (6 bases). Germline loops: CDR1 SGHRS, CDR2 YFSETQ. V gave up 4 bases and J gave up 2 bases, with 17 bases separating them. CDR3 length equals 16 residues. The DNA of the CDR3 is TGCGCCAGCAGCCCGGAGGGACCTAAAACCACAGATACGCAGTATTTT. Protein sequence: CASSPEGPKTTDTQYF. The full variable domain, completed using reference TRBV5-1 and TRBJ2-3, is KAGVTQTPRYLIKTRGQQVTLSCSPISGHRSVSWYQQTPGQGLQFLFEYFSETQRNKGNFPGRFSGRQFSNSRSEMNVSTLELGDSALYLCASSPEGPKTTDTQYFGPGTRLTVL.

The table lists this clonotype with many counts. The chain employs TRBV20-1 and TRBJ1-2, with TRBD1 matching 8 bases. V lost 3 bases and J lost 5; bases outside the gene matches: 5. CDR3 length: 13 residues. Per germline, CDR1 DFQATT and CDR2 SNEGSKA (reference sequence). The CDR3 loop reads CSARQGAQYGYTF. In nucleotides, the CDR3 is TGCAGTGCTAGGCAGGGGGCGCAGTATGGCTACACCTTC.

There are many counts of this clonotype. The chain recombines TRBV4-1 with TRBJ2-1, with D tentatively TRBD2 (7 bases). The CDR3 contains 15 residues. Germline V gene lookup returns CDR1 MGHRA and CDR2 YSYEKL. Trimming stripped 7 bases from V and 4 bases from J, with 17 bases between. CDR3 residues: CASTPVGGGYNEQFF. CDR3 coding DNA: TGCGCCAGCACCCCGGTAGGGGGGGGTTACAATGAGCAGTTCTTC.